This entry describes one T cell receptor beta chain. Its antigen remains unidentified. Investigators isolated RNA and reverse transcribed it into cDNA to act as the sequencing template. Only in-frame clones appear in the TCRdb table, and some are missing; sequencing was by immunoSEQ multiplex PCR. The table lists 150,000 or so clones, about 46% of them singletons, with around a sixth in the top ten. The record originates from a study of CD8+ T cells in alopecia areata. Findings and caveats of the study: Affected scalp, especially in alopecia totalis/universalis, had a higher clonality than normal scalp did.

The CDR3 totals 15 residues. V lost 5 bases and J 5 bases, leaving 18 bases between the germline ends. The V gene's germline CDR1 is MNHEY and CDR2 SMNVEV (reference sequence). The chain joins TRBV27 to TRBJ2-5; D gene unclear. This receptor was obtained from a human donor with alopecia areata. The sequencing used CD8+ T cells sorted from blood, collected at week 0. In DNA form, the CDR3 reads TGTGCCAGCAGTCCACGCGATAGCTTTATGGAGACCCAGTACTTC. It specifies CASSPRDSFMETQYF.